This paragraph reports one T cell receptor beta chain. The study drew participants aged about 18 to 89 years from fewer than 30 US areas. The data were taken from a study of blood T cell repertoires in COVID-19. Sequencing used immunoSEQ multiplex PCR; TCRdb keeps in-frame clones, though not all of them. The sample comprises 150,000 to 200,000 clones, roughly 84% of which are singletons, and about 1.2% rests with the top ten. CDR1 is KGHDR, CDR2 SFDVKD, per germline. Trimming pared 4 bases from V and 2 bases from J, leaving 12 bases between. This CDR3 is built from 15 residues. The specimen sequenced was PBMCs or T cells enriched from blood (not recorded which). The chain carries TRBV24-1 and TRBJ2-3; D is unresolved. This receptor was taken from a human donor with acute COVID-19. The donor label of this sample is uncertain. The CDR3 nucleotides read TGTGCCACCAGTGACCCGGGTCTTTACACAGATACGCAGTATTTT. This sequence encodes CATSDPGLYTDTQYF.